This T cell receptor beta chain is drawn from a study of cytomegalovirus exposure and HLA in healthy donors. Study-wide results and caveats: The study put 150 or so TCR beta chains on its list as cytomegalovirus-associated.

The germline V gene encodes CDR1 SGHRS and CDR2 YFSETQ. The CDR3 is 13 amino acids. V dropped 0 bases and J dropped 4 bases, with 7 bases sitting between them. The data were produced by immunoSEQ multiplex PCR, yet TCRdb's version contains in-frame clones alone and is incomplete. Altogether around 190,000 clones are present, more than 75% being singletons, with the ten largest covering over 1.1%. For this clone: Its antigen remains unidentified.

The chain couples TRBV5-1 to TRBJ2-5; no clear D gene. The specimen sequenced was PBMCs. The clonotype comes from a woman under 30 in good health and CMV-seronegative. The CDR3 here is CASSLGSRETQYF. CDR3 DNA: TGCGCCAGCAGCTTGGGTAGTCGAGAGACCCAGTACTTC.